The 30 T cell receptor beta chains reported below all come from one sample, sequenced in a study of T cell repertoires in cytomegalovirus infection. What these receptors recognize is not known. TCRdb re-derived calls from the reads in MiXCR, one entry per CDR3 protein. This table holds roughly 220,000 distinct CDR3 sequences, about 39% found once. The sample was CD8+ T cells from cultured PBMCs, taken from culture after CMV antigen stimulation. These receptors all come from a human donor in good health (CMV status not recorded). Some clones in this sample may be carry-over from other donors' samples.

The V and J genes are TRBV7-6 and TRBJ2-2; maybe TRBD2 (5 bases). Per the germline V gene, CDR1 is SGHVS and CDR2 is FNYEAQ. CDR3 length: 13 residues. CDR3 amino acids: CAGSEGNTGELFF. Written as DNA, the CDR3 is TGTGCTGGGAGCGAGGGGAACACCGGGGAGCTGTTTTTT.

This clonotype showed up just once. The J gene is TRBJ2-1, the V gene TRBV20-1; D unclear. Germline lookup yields CDR1 DFQATT and CDR2 SNEGSKA (reference sequence). This CDR3 spans 11 amino acids. V was cut by 1 base and J by 6 bases, with 4 bases left in between. CDR3 sequence: CSARGFNEQFF. Written as DNA, the CDR3 is TGCAGTGCTAGAGGATTCAATGAGCAGTTCTTC.

The chain has TRBV4-2 and TRBJ1-6, with a tentative D call TRBD1 (6 bases). This CDR3 contains 17 residues. Germline CDR1 and CDR2: LGHNA and YNFKEQ. V was pared by 6 bases and J by 6 bases, with 21 bases between. The DNA of the CDR3 is TGTGCCAGCAGACTCAGGGCAGGGGATGATAGTAATTCACCCCTCCACTTT. As protein: CASRLRAGDDSNSPLHF.

Concerning this clonotype itself: A read error is likely, as this CDR3 ends without the conserved phenylalanine or tryptophan. The V gene is TRBV20-1, the J gene TRBJ2-1; D is unresolved. This CDR3 spans 12 amino acids. Germline V CDR1 and CDR2: DFQATT, SNEGSKA (reference sequence). The CDR3 region is CSLPDRYNEQFL. The DNA of the CDR3 is TGCAGCCTCCCCGATCGGTACAATGAGCAGTTCTTG.

This clonotype was seen repeatedly, ten times or more. The chain combines TRBV7-8 with TRBJ2-7; the D is unclear. CDR1 is SGHVS, CDR2 FQNEAQ, per germline. The CDR3 is 13 residues long. V lost 4 bases and J 3 bases, leaving 10 bases between the germline ends. CDR3 bases: TGTGCCAGCAGCTCGCCCCCGGACTACGAGCAGTACTTC. It encodes CASSSPPDYEQYF.

This clonotype was detected only a few times. The chain recombines TRBV7-9 with TRBJ2-7, with D unclear. V gave up 1 base and J gave up 0 bases, with 7 bases separating them. Germline-derived CDR1 and CDR2 are SEHNR and FQNEAQ (reference sequence). The CDR3 length is 14 residues. The DNA for the CDR3 is TGTGCCAGCAGCTTAGTAGTCAGCTCCTACGAGCAGTACTTC. It specifies CASSLVVSSYEQYF.

This clonotype has more than one count but fewer than ten. The chain carries TRBV7-3 and TRBJ1-1; TRBD1 aligns across 7 bases. Germline V gives CDR1 SGHTA, CDR2 FQGTGA. The CDR3 consists of 13 residues. V was pared by 5 bases and J by 6 bases, with 6 bases of the junction left unmatched. The CDR3 bases are TGTGCCAGCAGCGTTGGGACAGATTCTGAAGCTTTCTTT. Amino acids: CASSVGTDSEAFF.

The gene calls are TRBV27 and TRBJ2-7; 10 nucleotides agree with TRBD2. Trimming removed 2 bases from V and 6 bases from J; junction bases left unmatched: 7. CDR3 length equals 15 residues. Germline CDR1 is MNHEY and CDR2 is SMNVEV (reference sequence). CDR3 bases: TGTGCCAGCAGTTTACAGCGGGGGGGCCGAGGCGAGCAGTACTTC. The encoded protein is CASSLQRGGRGEQYF.

On this clonotype itself: This may stem from a read error, because a much larger clone lies one nucleotide away. This chain joins TRBV3-1 and TRBJ1-5, with TRBD1 matching 8 bases. V trimming: 2 bases; J trimming: 6 bases; junction bases outside the gene matches: 6. The CDR3 contains 15 residues. From germline, CDR1 is LGHDT and CDR2 YNNKEL (reference sequence). The CDR3 loop reads CASSQIPGGTQPQHF. In DNA, the CDR3 is TGTGCCAGCAGCCAAATCCCAGGGGGCACTCAGCCCCAGCATTTT.

The rearrangement links TRBV7-6 to TRBJ1-1; D is undetermined. V lost 1 base and J 2 bases, leaving 11 bases between the germline ends. Germline assignment: CDR1 SGHVS and CDR2 FNYEAQ. The CDR3 has 15 residues. The DNA for the CDR3 is TGTGCCAGCAGCTTAGAGTCCAGACCCAACACTGAAGCTTTCTTT. Translated: CASSLESRPNTEAFF.

This clonotype was counted ten times or more. The V gene is TRBV12-3 or TRBV12-4, the J gene TRBJ1-2; D remains ambiguous. The V and J ends lost 4 bases and 6 bases respectively, with 9 bases between them. The length of the CDR3 is 12 residues. The chain's CDR3 is CASSSGFDGYTF. The DNA for the CDR3 is TGTGCCAGCAGTTCGGGGTTCGATGGCTACACCTTC.

Notes on this clonotype: One junction end does not reproduce the germline sequence, and a read error may be involved. The V and J genes are TRBV7-6 and TRBJ1-2; the match to TRBD1 covers 10 bases. This CDR3 has 15 residues. Germline V gene lookup returns CDR1 SGHVS and CDR2 FNYEAQ. CDR3 nucleotides: TGTGCCAGCAGCTTAGGGACAGGGGGGACCCTCGACTACGCCTTC. Translated, it gives CASSLGTGGTLDYAF. Complete variable domain (other parts from reference TRBV7-6 and TRBJ1-2): GAGVSQSPRYKVTKRGQDVALRCDPISGHVSLYWYRQALGQGPEFLTYFNYEAQQDKSGLPNDRFSAERPEGSISTLTIQRTEQRDSAMYRCASSLGTGGTLDYAFGSGTRLTVV.

The gene calls are TRBV7-9 and TRBJ2-2; 13 bases are shared with TRBD2. Trimming removed 5 bases from V and 2 bases from J; junction bases left unmatched: 11. CDR1 and CDR2 from the germline V gene are SEHNR and FQNEAQ (reference sequence). This CDR3 spans 19 amino acids. CDR3 protein: CASSATSRLAGGNTGELFF. The CDR3, as DNA: TGTGCCAGCAGCGCCACTTCCCGACTAGCGGGAGGTAACACCGGGGAGCTGTTTTTT.

V usage is TRBV4-1 and J usage is TRBJ2-5, with 7 positions matching TRBD1. This CDR3 contains 15 residues. CDR1 is MGHRA and CDR2 is YSYEKL in the germline V gene. V dropped 3 bases and J dropped 3; count of bases not matched to a gene: 7. The CDR3 spells CASSHSQGLEETQYF. The CDR3, as DNA: TGCGCCAGCAGCCATTCACAGGGGCTCGAAGAGACCCAGTACTTC.

This clonotype has more than one count but fewer than ten. This chain links TRBV18 with TRBJ1-2; D is possibly TRBD1 (5 bases). V lost 2 bases, J lost 7 bases, and 17 bases lay in between. The CDR3 has 15 amino acids. Germline CDR1 reads KGHSH; CDR2 reads LQKENI. This CDR3 is CASSPGDGGPGGYTF. The CDR3 bases are TGTGCCAGCTCACCAGGGGACGGAGGCCCGGGTGGCTACACCTTC.

The chain uses TRBV20-1 and TRBJ2-1; a weak D match, TRBD2 (6 bases). The germline gives CDR1 DFQATT, CDR2 SNEGSKA (reference sequence). Trimming stripped 0 bases from V and 4 bases from J, with 16 bases between. The CDR3 consists of 16 residues. CDR3 in DNA: TGCAGTGCTAGAGACCGGGACTCCCTCCCATACAATGAGCAGTTCTTC. The encoded protein is CSARDRDSLPYNEQFF.

This clonotype was detected a few times. The chain employs TRBV7-8 and TRBJ1-5; no definite D call. CDR1 and CDR2 from the germline V gene are SGHVS and FQNEAQ. Trimming cost V 5 bases and J 6 bases, with 14 bases left between them. CDR3 length: 14 amino acids. DNA of the CDR3: TGTGCCAGCAGCGCAGACTTACGTAGTCAGCCCCAGCATTTT. Encoded protein: CASSADLRSQPQHF.

The chain is built from TRBV11-3 and TRBJ2-1; no firm D call. The CDR3 sequence is 19 residues long. CDR1 and CDR2 from the germline V gene are SGHNT and YENEEA. Trimming shortened V by 3 bases and J by 0 bases, and 21 bases separated the two germline ends. For the CDR3, the DNA is TGTGCCAGCAGCTTGGCCACCCGCGGCGCGGCCCACTCCTACAATGAGCAGTTCTTC. Protein: CASSLATRGAAHSYNEQFF.

This rearrangement joins TRBV7-8 to TRBJ2-7; D gene uncertain. V dropped 0 bases and J dropped 2 bases, with 11 bases sitting between them. The length of the CDR3 is 15 residues. CDR1 SGHVS and CDR2 FQNEAQ come from the germline V gene. CDR3: CASSLASPGAYEQYF. CDR3 DNA sequence: TGTGCCAGCAGCTTAGCGAGCCCTGGGGCCTACGAGCAGTACTTC.

This chain joins TRBV30 and TRBJ2-1; 7 bases are shared with TRBD2. The CDR3 spans 12 residues. Germline CDR1 GTSNPN, CDR2 SVGIG (reference sequence). Trimming removed 5 bases from V and 3 bases from J; junction bases left unmatched: 1. CDR3 sequence reads: CAWGRGYNEQFF. Written as DNA, the CDR3 is TGTGCCTGGGGGAGGGGCTACAATGAGCAGTTCTTC.

Remarks on this clonotype: A much larger clone sits a single nucleotide away, making a read error possible. The V gene is TRBV7-2, the J gene TRBJ2-7; TRBD1 matches at 10 bases. The CDR3 totals 14 residues. The V segment lost 5 bases and the J segment 5 bases; nucleotides outside the gene matches: 6. Germline CDR1 reads SGHTA; CDR2 reads FQGNSA. This CDR3 reads CASSLRDRGDEQYF. For the CDR3, the DNA is TGTGCCAGCAGCCTCAGGGACAGGGGAGACGAGCAGTACTTC.

The V call is TRBV19, the J call TRBJ2-7, with D unclear. CDR3 size: 16 residues. V dropped 3 bases and J dropped 0 bases, with 15 bases sitting between them. The germline V gene encodes CDR1 LNHDA and CDR2 SQIVND (reference sequence). The CDR3 sequence: CASSIGGPGSSYEQYF. The CDR3 DNA sequence: TGTGCCAGTAGTATCGGTGGACCTGGGTCCTCCTACGAGCAGTACTTC.

This CDR3 reads CASSFFSTGGTEAFF. DNA for the CDR3: TGTGCCAGCAGTTTCTTTTCTACGGGGGGGACTGAAGCTTTCTTT. The chain joins TRBV27 to TRBJ1-1; TRBD1 is a possible D gene (5 bases). Germline V lookup: CDR1 MNHEY, CDR2 SMNVEV (reference sequence). Trimming removed 3 bases at V and 5 bases at J, with 16 bases between. CDR3 length equals 15 residues.

The chain uses TRBV27 and TRBJ2-1; a possible D gene is TRBD2 (6 bases). CDR1 and CDR2 from the germline V gene are MNHEY and SMNVEV (reference sequence). The CDR3 is 14 amino acids. The germline V and J ends were trimmed by 3 bases and 0 bases, with 6 bases remaining between them. The CDR3 DNA follows: TGTGCCAGCAGTTTCGGGAGCTCCTACAATGAGCAGTTCTTC. It specifies CASSFGSSYNEQFF.

The chain uses TRBV6-1 and TRBJ2-1, with D maybe TRBD2 (6 bases). Germline lookup yields CDR1 MNHNS and CDR2 SASEGT. This CDR3 is 16 amino acids long. Trimming stripped 5 bases from V and 5 bases from J, with 19 bases between. CDR3 coding DNA: TGTGCCAGCAGTTTCTCCCCCCTACTAGCCGACAATGAGCAGTTCTTC. Protein product: CASSFSPLLADNEQFF.

The sample holds many counts of this clonotype. The V call is TRBV9, the J call TRBJ2-1, with 12 bases aligning to TRBD2. CDR3 length: 15 amino acids. Germline CDR1 SGDLS, CDR2 YYNGEE. V dropped 3 bases and J dropped 6; count of bases not matched to a gene: 4. The CDR3, as DNA: TGTGCCAGCAGCGCGACTAGCGGGAGAAGCAATGAGCAGTTCTTC. Protein: CASSATSGRSNEQFF.

The V and J genes are TRBV11-1 and TRBJ2-7; tentatively, D is TRBD1 (6 bases). Germline V CDR1 and CDR2: SGHAT, FQDESV (reference sequence). The CDR3 covers 15 residues. Trimming took off 5 bases at V and 3 bases at J, with 17 bases between the two ends. CDR3 coding DNA: TGTGCCAGCAGCCCACGGGACGGACAGTTCTACGAGCAGTACTTC. Its protein is CASSPRDGQFYEQYF.

V usage is TRBV7-9 and J usage is TRBJ2-7, with TRBD1 matching 9 bases. Germline values: CDR1 SEHNR, CDR2 FQNEAQ (reference sequence). After removal of 1 base from V and 7 bases from J, the junction contained 8 bases not matched to a gene. The CDR3 has 15 residues. The chain's CDR3 is CASSLEVDRGGEQYF. The CDR3 DNA is TGTGCCAGCAGCTTAGAGGTGGACAGGGGTGGGGAGCAGTACTTC.

The gene calls are TRBV27 and TRBJ2-3; 14 bases line up with TRBD2. This CDR3 comprises 16 residues. CDR1 MNHEY and CDR2 SMNVEV come from the germline V gene (reference sequence). Trimming removed 9 bases from V and 3 bases from J; junction bases left unmatched: 8. The CDR3 region is CARRLAGGPGTDTQYF. As DNA, the CDR3 is TGTGCCAGACGACTAGCGGGAGGGCCTGGGACAGATACGCAGTATTTT.

The V and J genes are TRBV6-1 and TRBJ2-3, with TRBD2 identical over 7 bases. In germline, CDR1 is MNHNS, CDR2 SASEGT. The V gene end was trimmed by 4 bases and the J gene end by 4 bases; junction bases not matched to a gene: 11. The CDR3 loop spans 16 amino acids. Written as DNA, the CDR3 is TGTGCCAGCAGTGCCGCGGGCGGGGGATTTGCAGATACGCAGTATTTT. Protein: CASSAAGGGFADTQYF.